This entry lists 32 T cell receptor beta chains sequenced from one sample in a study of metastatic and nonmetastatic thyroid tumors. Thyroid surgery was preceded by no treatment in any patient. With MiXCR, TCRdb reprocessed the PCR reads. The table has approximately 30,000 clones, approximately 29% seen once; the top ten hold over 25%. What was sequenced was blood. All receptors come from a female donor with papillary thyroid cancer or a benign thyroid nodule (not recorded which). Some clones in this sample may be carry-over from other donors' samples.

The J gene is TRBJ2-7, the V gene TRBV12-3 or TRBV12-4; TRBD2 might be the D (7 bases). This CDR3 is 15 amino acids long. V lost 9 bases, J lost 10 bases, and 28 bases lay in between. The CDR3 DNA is TGTGCCAGTAGGGGGGGGCGCGGGACCGGGTATGATCAGTACTTC. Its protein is CASRGGRGTGYDQYF.

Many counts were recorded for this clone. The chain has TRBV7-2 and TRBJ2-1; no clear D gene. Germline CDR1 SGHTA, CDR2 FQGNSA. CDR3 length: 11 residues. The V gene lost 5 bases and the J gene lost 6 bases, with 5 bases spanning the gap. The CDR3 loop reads CASSPINEQFF. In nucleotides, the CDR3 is TGTGCCAGCAGCCCAATCAATGAGCAGTTCTTC.

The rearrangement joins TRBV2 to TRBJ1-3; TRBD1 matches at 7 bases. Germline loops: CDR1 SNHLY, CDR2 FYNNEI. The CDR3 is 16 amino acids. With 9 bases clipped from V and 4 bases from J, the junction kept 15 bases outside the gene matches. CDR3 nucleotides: TGTGCCAGAAGTTCCCAACAGGGGATTAGGGGAAACACCATATATTTT. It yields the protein CARSSQQGIRGNTIYF.

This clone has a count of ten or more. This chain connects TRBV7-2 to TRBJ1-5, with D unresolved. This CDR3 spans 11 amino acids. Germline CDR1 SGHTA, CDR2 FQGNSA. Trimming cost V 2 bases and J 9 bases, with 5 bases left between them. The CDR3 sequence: CASSLWGPQHF. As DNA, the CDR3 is TGTGCCAGCAGCTTATGGGGGCCCCAGCATTTT. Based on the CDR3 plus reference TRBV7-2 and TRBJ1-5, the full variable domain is GAGVSQSPSNKVTEKGKDVELRCDPISGHTALYWYRQSLGQGLEFLIYFQGNSAPDKSGLPSDRFSAERTGGSVSTLTIQRTQQEDSAVYLCASSLWGPQHFGDGTRLSIL.

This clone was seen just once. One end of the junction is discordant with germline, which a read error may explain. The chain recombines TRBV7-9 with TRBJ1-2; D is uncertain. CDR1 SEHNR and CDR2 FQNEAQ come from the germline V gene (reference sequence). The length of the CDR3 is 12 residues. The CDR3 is CASSIDTGGYTF. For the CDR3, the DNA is TGTGCCAGCAGCATAGACACGGGTGGCTACACATTC.

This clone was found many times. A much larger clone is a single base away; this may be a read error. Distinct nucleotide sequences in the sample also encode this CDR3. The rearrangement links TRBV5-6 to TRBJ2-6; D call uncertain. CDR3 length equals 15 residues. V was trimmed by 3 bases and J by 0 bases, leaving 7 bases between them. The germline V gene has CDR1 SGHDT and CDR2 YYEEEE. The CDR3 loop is CASSYRFSGANVLTF. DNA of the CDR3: TGTGCCAGCAGCTACCGATTCTCTGGGGCCAACGTCCTGACTTTC.

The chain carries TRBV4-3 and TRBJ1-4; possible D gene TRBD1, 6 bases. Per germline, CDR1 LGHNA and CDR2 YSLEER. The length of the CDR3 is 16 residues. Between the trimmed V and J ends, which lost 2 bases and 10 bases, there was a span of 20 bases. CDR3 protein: CASSQPSATGFGKLFF. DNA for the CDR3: TGCGCCAGCAGCCAACCTTCGGCTACAGGGTTTGGAAAACTGTTTTTT.

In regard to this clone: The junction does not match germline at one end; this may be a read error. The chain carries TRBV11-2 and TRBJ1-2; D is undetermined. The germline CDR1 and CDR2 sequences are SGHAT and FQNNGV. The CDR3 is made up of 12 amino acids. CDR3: CASSLGDLGYNF. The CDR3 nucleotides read TGTGCCAGCAGCTTAGGAGATTTGGGCTACAACTTC.

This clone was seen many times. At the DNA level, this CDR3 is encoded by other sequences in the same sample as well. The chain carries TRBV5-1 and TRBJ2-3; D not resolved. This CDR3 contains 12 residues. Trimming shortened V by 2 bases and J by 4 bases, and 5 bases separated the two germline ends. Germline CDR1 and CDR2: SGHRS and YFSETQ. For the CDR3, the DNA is TGCGCCAGCAGCTTAAGGTCAGATACGCAGTATTTT. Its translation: CASSLRSDTQYF.

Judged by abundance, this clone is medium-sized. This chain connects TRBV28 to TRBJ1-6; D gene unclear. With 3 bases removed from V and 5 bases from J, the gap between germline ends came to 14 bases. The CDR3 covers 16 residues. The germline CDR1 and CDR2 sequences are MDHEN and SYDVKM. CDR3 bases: TGTGCCAGCAGTTTCCCAGGTCACCCTAATAATTCACCCCTCCACTTT. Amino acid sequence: CASSFPGHPNNSPLHF.

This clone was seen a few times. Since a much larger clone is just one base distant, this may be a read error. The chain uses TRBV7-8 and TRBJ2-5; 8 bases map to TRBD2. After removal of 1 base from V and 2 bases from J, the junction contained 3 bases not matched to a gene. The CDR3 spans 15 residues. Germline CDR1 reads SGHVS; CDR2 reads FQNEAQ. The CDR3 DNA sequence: TGTGCCAGCAGCTTAGGGGGACTAGGGCAAGAGACCCAGTACTTC. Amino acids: CASSLGGLGQETQYF.

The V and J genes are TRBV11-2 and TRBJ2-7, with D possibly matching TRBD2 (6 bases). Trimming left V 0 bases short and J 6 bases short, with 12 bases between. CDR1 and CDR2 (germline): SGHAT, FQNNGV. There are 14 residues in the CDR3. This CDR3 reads CASSLEGGTGEQYF. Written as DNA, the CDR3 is TGTGCCAGCAGCTTAGAGGGCGGGACTGGCGAGCAGTACTTC.

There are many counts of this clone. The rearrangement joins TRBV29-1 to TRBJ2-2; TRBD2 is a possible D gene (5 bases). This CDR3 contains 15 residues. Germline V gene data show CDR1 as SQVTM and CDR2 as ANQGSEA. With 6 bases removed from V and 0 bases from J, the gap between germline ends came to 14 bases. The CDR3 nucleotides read TGCAGCGTCCGCCGGGGTTCCGCGAACACCGGGGAGCTGTTTTTT. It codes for CSVRRGSANTGELFF.

The CDR3 DNA reads as TGTGCCAGCTCACCAAGCGGGGGTACGGGCGAGCAGTACTTC. Translating gives CASSPSGGTGEQYF. The chain is built from TRBV18 and TRBJ2-7, with 8 bases aligning to TRBD2. Trimming cost V 2 bases and J 6 bases; bases outside gene matches: 6. The CDR3 contains 14 residues. CDR1 and CDR2 from the germline V gene are KGHSH and LQKENI.

The CDR3 loop reads CASSSGQGNSPLHF. For the CDR3, the DNA is TGTGCCAGCAGCTCCGGACAGGGAAATTCACCCCTCCACTTT. The chain has TRBV7-3 and TRBJ1-6; TRBD1 matches 8 bases. CDR3 length equals 14 residues. CDR1 is SGHTA, CDR2 FQGTGA, per germline. J was trimmed by 7 bases and V by 4 bases; bases with no gene match: 3.

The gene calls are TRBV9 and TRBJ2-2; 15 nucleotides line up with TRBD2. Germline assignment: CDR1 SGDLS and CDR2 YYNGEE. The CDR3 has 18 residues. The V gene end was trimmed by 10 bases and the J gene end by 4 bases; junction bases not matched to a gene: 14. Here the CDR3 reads CAHQARGLAGGRTGELFF. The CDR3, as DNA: TGTGCCCATCAAGCCCGCGGACTAGCGGGGGGGCGCACCGGGGAGCTGTTTTTT.

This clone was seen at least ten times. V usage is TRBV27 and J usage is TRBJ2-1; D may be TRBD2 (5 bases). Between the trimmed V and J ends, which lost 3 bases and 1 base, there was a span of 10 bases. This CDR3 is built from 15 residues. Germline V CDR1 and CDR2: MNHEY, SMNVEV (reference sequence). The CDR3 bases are TGTGCCAGCAGTTTTAGAGGGTCTTCCTACAATGAGCAGTTCTTC. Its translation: CASSFRGSSYNEQFF.

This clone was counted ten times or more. The CDR3, as DNA: TGTGCCAGCAGCCTCCAGGGAGAGACCCAGTACTTC. Translated, it gives CASSLQGETQYF. The chain joins TRBV3-1 to TRBJ2-5, with a possible D match to TRBD1 (5 bases). CDR1 is LGHDT, CDR2 YNNKEL, per germline (reference sequence). This CDR3 is 12 amino acids long. With 4 bases removed from V and 4 bases from J, the gap between germline ends came to 7 bases.

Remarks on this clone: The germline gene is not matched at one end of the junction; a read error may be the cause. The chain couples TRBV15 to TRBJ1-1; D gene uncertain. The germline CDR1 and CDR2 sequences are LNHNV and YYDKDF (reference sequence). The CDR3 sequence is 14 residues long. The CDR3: CATSIDSACTEASF. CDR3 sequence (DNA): TGTGCCACCAGCATAGATTCGGCATGCACTGAAGCTTCCTTT.

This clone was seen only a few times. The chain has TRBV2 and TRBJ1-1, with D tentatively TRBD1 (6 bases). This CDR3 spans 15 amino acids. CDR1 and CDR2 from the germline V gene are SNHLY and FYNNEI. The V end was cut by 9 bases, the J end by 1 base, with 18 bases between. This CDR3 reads CARNEVRGENTEAFF. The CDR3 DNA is TGTGCCAGAAATGAAGTAAGGGGGGAGAACACTGAAGCTTTCTTT.

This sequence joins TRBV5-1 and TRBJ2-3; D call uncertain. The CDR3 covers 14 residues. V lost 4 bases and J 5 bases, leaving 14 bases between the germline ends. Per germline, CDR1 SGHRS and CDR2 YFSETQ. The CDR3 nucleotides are TGCGCCAGCAGCCCGGCCGGGTCGGGAGATACGCAGTATTTT. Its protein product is CASSPAGSGDTQYF.

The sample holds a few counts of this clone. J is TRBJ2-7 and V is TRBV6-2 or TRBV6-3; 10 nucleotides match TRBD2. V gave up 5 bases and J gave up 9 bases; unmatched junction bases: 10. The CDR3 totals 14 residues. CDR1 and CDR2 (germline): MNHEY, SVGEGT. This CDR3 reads CASSPPGTSEGQYF. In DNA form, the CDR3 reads TGTGCCAGCAGTCCTCCCGGGACTAGCGAGGGGCAGTACTTC.

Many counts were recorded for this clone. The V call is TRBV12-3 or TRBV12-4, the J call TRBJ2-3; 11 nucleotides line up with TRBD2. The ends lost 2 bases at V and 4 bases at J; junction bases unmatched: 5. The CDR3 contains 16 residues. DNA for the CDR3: TGTGCCAGCAGTTTACCCCTAGCGGGAGGTCCAGATACGCAGTATTTT. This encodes CASSLPLAGGPDTQYF.

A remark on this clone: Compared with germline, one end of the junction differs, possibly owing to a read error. CDR3 loop: CAWSVGGGMYTEAVF. In DNA, the CDR3 is TGTGCCTGGAGTGTAGGTGGGGGTATGTACACTGAAGCTGTCTTT. The chain links TRBV30 to TRBJ1-1; D is possibly TRBD1 (5 bases). In germline, CDR1 is GTSNPN, CDR2 SVGIG (reference sequence). CDR3 size: 15 residues.

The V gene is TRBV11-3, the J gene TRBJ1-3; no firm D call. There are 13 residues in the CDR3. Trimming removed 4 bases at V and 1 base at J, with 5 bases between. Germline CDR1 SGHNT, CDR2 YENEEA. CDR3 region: CASSSKSGNTIYF. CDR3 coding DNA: TGTGCCAGCAGCTCCAAATCTGGAAACACCATATATTTT.

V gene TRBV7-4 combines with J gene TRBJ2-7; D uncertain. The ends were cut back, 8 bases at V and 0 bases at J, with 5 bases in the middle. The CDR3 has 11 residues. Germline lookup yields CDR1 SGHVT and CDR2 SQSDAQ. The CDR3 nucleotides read TGTGCCAGCCGCTACTCCTACGAGCAGTACTTC. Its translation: CASRYSYEQYF.

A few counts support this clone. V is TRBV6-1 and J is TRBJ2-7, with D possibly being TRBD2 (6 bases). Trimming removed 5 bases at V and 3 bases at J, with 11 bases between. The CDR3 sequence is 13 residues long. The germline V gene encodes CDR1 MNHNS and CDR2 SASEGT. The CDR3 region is CASSLEGGYEQYF. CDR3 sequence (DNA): TGTGCCAGCAGTTTGGAGGGCGGCTACGAGCAGTACTTC.

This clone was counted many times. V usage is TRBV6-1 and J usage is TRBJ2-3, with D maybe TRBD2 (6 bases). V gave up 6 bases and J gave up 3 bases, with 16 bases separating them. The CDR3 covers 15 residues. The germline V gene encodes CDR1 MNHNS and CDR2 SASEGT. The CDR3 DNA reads TGTGCCAGCAGCGCGGCCCTGGCGGGGACAGATACGCAGTATTTT. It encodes CASSAALAGTDTQYF.

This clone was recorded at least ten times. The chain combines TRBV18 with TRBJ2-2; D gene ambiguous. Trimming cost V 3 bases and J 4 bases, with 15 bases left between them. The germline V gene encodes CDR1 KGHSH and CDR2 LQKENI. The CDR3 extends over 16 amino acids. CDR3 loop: CASSPKEVAVTGELFF. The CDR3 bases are TGTGCCAGCTCACCTAAAGAGGTGGCGGTCACCGGGGAGCTGTTTTTT.

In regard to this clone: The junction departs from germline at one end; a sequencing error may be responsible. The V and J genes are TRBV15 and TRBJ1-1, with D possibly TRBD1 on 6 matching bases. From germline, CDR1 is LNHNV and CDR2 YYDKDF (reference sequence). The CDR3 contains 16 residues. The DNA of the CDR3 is TGTGCCACCAGCAGAGATCGGGGGCAGGTGAACATTGAAGCTTTCTTT. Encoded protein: CATSRDRGQVNIEAFF. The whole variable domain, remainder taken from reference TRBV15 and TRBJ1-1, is DAMVIQNPRYQVTQFGKPVTLSCSQTLNHNVMYWYQQKSSQAPKLLFHYYDKDFNNEADTPDNFQSRRPNTSFCFLDIRSPGLGDTAMYLCATSRDRGQVNIEAFFGQGTRLTVV.

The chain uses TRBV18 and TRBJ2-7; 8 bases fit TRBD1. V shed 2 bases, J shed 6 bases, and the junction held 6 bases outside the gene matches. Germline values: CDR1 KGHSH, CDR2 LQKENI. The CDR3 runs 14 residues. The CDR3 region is CASSPTGQGFEQYF. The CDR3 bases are TGTGCCAGCTCACCAACCGGACAGGGCTTCGAGCAGTACTTC. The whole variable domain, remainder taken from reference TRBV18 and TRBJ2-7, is NAGVMQNPRHLVRRRGQEARLRCSPMKGHSHVYWYRQLPEEGLKFMVYLQKENIIDESGMPKERFSAEFPKEGPSILRIQQVVRGDSAAYFCASSPTGQGFEQYFGPGTRLTVT.

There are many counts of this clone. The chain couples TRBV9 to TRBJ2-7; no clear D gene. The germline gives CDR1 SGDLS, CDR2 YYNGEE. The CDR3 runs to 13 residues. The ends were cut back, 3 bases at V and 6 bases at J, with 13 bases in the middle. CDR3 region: CASSAGPDSEQYF. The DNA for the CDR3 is TGTGCCAGCAGCGCCGGCCCAGACTCCGAGCAGTACTTC.